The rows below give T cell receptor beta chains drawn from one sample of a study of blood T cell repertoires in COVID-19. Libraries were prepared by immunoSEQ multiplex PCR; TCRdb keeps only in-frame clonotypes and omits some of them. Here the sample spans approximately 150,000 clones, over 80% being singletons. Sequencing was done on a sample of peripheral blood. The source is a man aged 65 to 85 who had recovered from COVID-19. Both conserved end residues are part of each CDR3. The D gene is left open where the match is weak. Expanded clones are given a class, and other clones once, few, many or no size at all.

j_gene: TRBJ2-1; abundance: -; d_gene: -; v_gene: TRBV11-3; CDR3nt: TGTGCCAGCAGCTTAGACAGGTTTAGCTCCTACAATGAGCAGTTCTTC; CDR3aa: CASSLDRFSSYNEQFF
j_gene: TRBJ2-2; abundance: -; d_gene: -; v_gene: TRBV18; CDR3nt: TGTGCCAGCTCAACTTACACCGGGGAGCTGTTTTTT; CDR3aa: CASSTYTGELFF
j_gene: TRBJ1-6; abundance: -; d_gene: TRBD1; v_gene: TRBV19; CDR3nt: TGTGCCAGTAGTGTTGGGACAGCCAATTCACCCCTCCACTTT; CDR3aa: CASSVGTANSPLHF
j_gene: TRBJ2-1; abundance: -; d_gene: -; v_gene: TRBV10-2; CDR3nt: TGCGCCAGCAGGGTACCGGGTGTGAACAATGAGCAGTTCTTC; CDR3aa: CASRVPGVNNEQFF
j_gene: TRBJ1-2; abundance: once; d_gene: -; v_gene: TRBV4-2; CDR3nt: TGTGCCAGCAGCCAAGAGTTGTCAGGCGAGTTTGGCTACACCTTC; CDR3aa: CASSQELSGEFGYTF
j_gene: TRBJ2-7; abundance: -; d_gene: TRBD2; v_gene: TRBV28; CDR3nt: TGTGCCAGCGGCTCCGGGACTAGCGGGAGTCGGGAGCAGTACTTC; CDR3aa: CASGSGTSGSREQYF
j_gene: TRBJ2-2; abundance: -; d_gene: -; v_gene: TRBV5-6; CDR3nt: TGTGCCAGCAGCTTGAGGATAGCAGGGGTTAACACCGGGGAGCTGTTTTTT; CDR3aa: CASSLRIAGVNTGELFF
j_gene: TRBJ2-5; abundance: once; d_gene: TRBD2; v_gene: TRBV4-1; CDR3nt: TGCGCCAGCAGCCAAGATCCCCCCCGGCGGGAGATTGCCGAGACCCAGTACTTC; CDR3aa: CASSQDPPRREIAETQYF
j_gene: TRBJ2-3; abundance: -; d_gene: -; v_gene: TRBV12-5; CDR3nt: TGTGCTAGTGGTTTGCGGGTGGCAGATACGCAGTATTTT; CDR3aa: CASGLRVADTQYF
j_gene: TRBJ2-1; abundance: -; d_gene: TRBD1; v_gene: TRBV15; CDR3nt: TGTGCCACCGGCGACAGGGGGATCTCCTACAATGAGCAGTTCTTC; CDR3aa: CATGDRGISYNEQFF
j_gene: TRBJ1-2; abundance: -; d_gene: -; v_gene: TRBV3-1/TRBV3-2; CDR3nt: TGTGCCAGCAGCCAAGATGTGGAGGGAACCTACACCTTC; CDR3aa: CASSQDVEGTYTF
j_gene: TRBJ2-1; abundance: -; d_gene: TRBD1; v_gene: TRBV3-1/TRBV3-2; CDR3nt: TGTGCCAGCAGTCTAGGACAGGGGGCAAACAATGAGCAGTTCTTC; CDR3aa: CASSLGQGANNEQFF
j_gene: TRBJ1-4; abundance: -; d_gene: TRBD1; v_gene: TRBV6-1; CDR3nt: TGTGCCAGCAGTGAAGGACAGGGCTCGGGAAAACTGTTTTTT; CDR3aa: CASSEGQGSGKLFF
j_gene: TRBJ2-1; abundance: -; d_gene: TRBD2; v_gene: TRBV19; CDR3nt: TGTGCCAGTAGTATTTCTAGCGGGAGGATTTTATACAATGAGCAGTTCTTC; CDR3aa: CASSISSGRILYNEQFF
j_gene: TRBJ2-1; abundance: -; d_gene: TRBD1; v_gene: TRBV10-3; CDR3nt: TGTGCCATCAGTGAGGACAGGGGCTTTGACAATGAGCAGTTCTTC; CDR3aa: CAISEDRGFDNEQFF
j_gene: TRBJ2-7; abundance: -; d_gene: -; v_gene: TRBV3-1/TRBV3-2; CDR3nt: TGTGCCAGCAGCCAAGAAATCGGGTCCGTCCACGAGCAGTACTTC; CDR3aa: CASSQEIGSVHEQYF
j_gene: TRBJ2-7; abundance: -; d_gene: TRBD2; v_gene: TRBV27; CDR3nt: TGTGCCAGCAGTTTACTAACTAGCGGGAGCTCCTACGAGCAGTACTTC; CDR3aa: CASSLLTSGSSYEQYF
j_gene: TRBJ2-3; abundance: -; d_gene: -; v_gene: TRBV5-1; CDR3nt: TGCGCCAGCAGCTTGCAAACTAGCACAGATACGCAGTATTTT; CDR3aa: CASSLQTSTDTQYF
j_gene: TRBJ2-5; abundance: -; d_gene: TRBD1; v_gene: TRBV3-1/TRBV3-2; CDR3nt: TGTGCCAGCAGCTTTACAGGGGGACCAGAGACCCAGTACTTC; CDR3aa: CASSFTGGPETQYF
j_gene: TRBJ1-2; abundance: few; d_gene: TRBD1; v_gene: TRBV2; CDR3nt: TGTGCCAGCACCGAGGACAGGGTGGATGGCTACACCTTC; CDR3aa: CASTEDRVDGYTF
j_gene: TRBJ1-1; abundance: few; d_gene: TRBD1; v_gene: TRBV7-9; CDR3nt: TGTGCCAGCAGCTTAGAATCGAAGGGGGCGCCCGCTTTCTTT; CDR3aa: CASSLESKGAPAFF
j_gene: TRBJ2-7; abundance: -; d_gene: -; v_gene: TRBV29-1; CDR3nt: TGCAGCCCTGAAAAACAGGGGGGTAGCGGGAGTCGTCACGAGCAGTACTTC; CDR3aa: CSPEKQGGSGSRHEQYF
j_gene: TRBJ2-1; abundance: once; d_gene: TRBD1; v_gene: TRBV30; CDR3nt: TGTGCCTGGAGTTTTGGACAGGGGGTGGCCCAGTTCTTC; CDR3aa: CAWSFGQGVAQFF
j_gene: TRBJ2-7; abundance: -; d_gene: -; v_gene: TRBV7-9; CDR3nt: TGTGCCTGCTCGACGGGGGAGCGGAGGAGCTCCTACGAGCAGTACTTC; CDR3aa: CACSTGERRSSYEQYF
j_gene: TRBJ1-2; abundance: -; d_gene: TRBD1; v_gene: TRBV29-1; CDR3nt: TGCAGCGTTACGGGACAGGGTAATTATTATGGCTACACCTTC; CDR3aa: CSVTGQGNYYGYTF
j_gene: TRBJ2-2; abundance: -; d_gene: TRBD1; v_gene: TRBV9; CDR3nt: TGTGCCAGCAGCCTGCTGACAGGGGCGAGCCACGGGGAGCTGTTTTTT; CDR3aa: CASSLLTGASHGELFF
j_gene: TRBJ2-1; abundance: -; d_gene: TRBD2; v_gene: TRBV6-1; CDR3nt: TGTGCCAGCAGTGAATCGAGCGGGAGTTTCTCCTACAATGAGCAGTTCTTC; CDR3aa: CASSESSGSFSYNEQFF
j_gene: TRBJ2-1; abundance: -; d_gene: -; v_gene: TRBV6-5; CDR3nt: TGTGCCAGCACCCCACCCGGGGGATCCTACAATGAGCAGTTCTTC; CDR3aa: CASTPPGGSYNEQFF
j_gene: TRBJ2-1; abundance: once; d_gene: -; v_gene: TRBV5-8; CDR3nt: TGTGCCAGCAGCTTGGCAGGGGCGAAGCAGTTCTTC; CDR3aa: CASSLAGAKQFF
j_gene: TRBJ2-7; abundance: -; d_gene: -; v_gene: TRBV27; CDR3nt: TGTGCCAGCAGTCCCCACGAGTCCCCAGGGATCTACGAGCAGTACTTC; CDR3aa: CASSPHESPGIYEQYF
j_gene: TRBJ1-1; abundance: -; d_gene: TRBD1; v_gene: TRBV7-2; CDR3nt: TGTGCCAGCAGCCCTACAGGGGGCGGCACTGAAGCTTTCTTT; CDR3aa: CASSPTGGGTEAFF
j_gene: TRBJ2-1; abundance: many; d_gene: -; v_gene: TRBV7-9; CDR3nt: TGTGCCAGCAGCCCTCGGTTAGACTCCTACAATGAGCAGTTCTTC; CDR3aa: CASSPRLDSYNEQFF
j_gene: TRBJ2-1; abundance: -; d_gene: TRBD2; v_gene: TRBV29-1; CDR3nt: TGCAGCGTGCCCCTAGCGGCCTCCTACAATGAGCAGTTCTTC; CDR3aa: CSVPLAASYNEQFF
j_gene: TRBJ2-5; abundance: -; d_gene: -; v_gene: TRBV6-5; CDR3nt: TGTGCCAGCTCATTCCAAGAGACCCAGTACTTC; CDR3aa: CASSFQETQYF
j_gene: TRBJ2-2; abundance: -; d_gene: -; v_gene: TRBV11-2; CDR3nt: TGTGCCAGCAGCTATAACCGACAGGGAGGTACCGGGGAGCTGTTTTTT; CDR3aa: CASSYNRQGGTGELFF
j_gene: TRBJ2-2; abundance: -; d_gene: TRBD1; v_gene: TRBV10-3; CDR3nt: TGTGCCATCAGGGGGACAGAAAACACCGGGGAGCTGTTTTTT; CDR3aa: CAIRGTENTGELFF
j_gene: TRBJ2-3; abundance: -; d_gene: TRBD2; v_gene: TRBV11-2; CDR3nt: TGTGCCAGCCGCGGGACTAGCGGGAGCACAGATACGCAGTATTTT; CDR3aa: CASRGTSGSTDTQYF
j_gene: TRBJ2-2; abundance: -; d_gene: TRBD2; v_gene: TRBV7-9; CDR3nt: TGTGCCAGCAGCGTTTCTAGCGGGAGAGGTACCGGGGAGCTGTTTTTT; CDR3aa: CASSVSSGRGTGELFF
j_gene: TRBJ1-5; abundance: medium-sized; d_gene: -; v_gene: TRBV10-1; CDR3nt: TGCGCCAGCAGTGAGGGGCAGGGGTACAATCAGCCCCAGCATTTT; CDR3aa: CASSEGQGYNQPQHF
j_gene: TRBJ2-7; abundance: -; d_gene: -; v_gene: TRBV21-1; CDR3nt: TGTGCCAGCGGGGGACTCCGCTACGAGCAGTACTTC; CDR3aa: CASGGLRYEQYF
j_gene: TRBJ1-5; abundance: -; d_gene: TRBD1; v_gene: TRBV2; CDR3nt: TGTGCCAGCAGTGTGGACAGGGTAAATCAGCCCCAGCATTTT; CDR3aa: CASSVDRVNQPQHF
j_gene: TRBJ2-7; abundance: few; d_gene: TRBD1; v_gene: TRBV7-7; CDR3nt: TGTGCTAGCAGCACAGGACAGGGTAACTACGAGCAGTACTTC; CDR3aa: CASSTGQGNYEQYF
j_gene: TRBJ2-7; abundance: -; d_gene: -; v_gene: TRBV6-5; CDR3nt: TGTGCCAGCACCATAGACTACGAGCAGTACTTC; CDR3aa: CASTIDYEQYF
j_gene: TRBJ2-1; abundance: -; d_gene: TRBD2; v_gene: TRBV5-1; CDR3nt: TGCGCCAGCAGCTCCCGACTAGCGGGAGCCGATGAGCAGTTCTTC; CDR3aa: CASSSRLAGADEQFF
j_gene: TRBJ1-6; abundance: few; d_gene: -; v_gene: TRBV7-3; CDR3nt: TGTGCCAGCAGCTCGGACAGATATAATTCACCCCTCCACTTT; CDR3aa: CASSSDRYNSPLHF
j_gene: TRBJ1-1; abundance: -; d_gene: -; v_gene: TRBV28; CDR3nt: TGTGCCAGCAGGTTCGGGGAGGTTGAAGCTTTCTTT; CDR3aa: CASRFGEVEAFF
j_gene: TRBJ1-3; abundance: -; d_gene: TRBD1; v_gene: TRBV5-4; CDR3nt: TGTGCCAGCAGCACCGGACAGGGGGCGATATCTGGAAACACCATATATTTT; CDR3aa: CASSTGQGAISGNTIYF
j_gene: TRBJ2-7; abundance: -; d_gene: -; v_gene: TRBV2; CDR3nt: TGTGCCAGCAGTGAACGGGTTCAGTACTTC; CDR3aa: CASSERVQYF
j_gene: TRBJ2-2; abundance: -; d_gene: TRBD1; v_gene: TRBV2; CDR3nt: TGTGCCAGCAGGCAAACGACAGGGGTCCCCGGGGAGCTGTTTTTT; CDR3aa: CASRQTTGVPGELFF
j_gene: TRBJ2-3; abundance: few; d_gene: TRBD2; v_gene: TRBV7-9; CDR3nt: TGTGCCAGCAGGGGACTAGCGGGAGGAAACACAGATACGCAGTATTTT; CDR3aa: CASRGLAGGNTDTQYF
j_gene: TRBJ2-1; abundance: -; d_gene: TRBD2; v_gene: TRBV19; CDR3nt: TGTGCCAGTCAACTAGCGGGAGGGCCCAACAATGAGCAGTTCTTC; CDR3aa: CASQLAGGPNNEQFF
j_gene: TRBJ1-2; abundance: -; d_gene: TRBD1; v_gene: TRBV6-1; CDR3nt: TGTGCCAGCAGTGAGACAGGGTTCCTTGCTGGCTACACCTTC; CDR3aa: CASSETGFLAGYTF
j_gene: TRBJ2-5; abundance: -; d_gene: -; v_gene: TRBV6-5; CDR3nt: TGTGCCAGCAGGTGGACTGGGGGGGAGACCCAGTACTTC; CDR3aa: CASRWTGGETQYF
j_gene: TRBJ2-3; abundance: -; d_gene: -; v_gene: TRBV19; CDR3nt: TGTGCCAGTAGTATAGAGGACACCACAGATACGCAGTATTTT; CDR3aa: CASSIEDTTDTQYF